These 19 T cell receptor beta chains were all obtained from the same sample, sequenced in a study of T cell responses to AZD1222 COVID-19 vaccine. Using immunoSEQ multiplex PCR, the repertoire was profiled, and TCRdb retains in-frame clones only, with some absent. The data show about 92,000 clones, with 80% to 90% seen just once and about 1.5% held by the top ten. This specimen was peripheral blood, taken on day 0 of AZD1222 vaccination. The receptors derive from an adult in good health.

The chain couples TRBV13 to TRBJ1-6, with 7 bases lining up with TRBD1. Trimming removed 5 bases from V and 7 bases from J; junction bases left unmatched: 5. CDR1 PRHDT and CDR2 FYEKMQ come from the germline V gene (reference sequence). There are 14 residues in the CDR3. DNA for the CDR3: TGTGCCAGCAGCGCGGGACAGAAAAATTCACCCCTCCACTTT. Its translation is CASSAGQKNSPLHF.

The chain recombines TRBV5-1 with TRBJ1-1, with D possibly matching TRBD1 (6 bases). Germline-derived CDR1 and CDR2 are SGHRS and YFSETQ. V was shortened by 0 bases and J by 1 base, with 7 bases between the two germline ends. This CDR3 is 14 amino acids long. The chain's CDR3 is CASSLGDTNTEAFF. For the CDR3, the DNA is TGCGCCAGCAGCTTGGGGGACACGAACACTGAAGCTTTCTTT.

This chain uses TRBV4-2 with TRBJ1-1; D is unresolved. The CDR3 has 15 amino acids. Germline CDR1 LGHNA, CDR2 YNFKEQ. The V end was cut by 1 base, the J end by 4 bases, with 13 bases between. The chain's CDR3 is CASSQVREVSTEAFF. The CDR3 nucleotides are TGTGCCAGCAGCCAAGTTCGGGAAGTTAGCACTGAAGCTTTCTTT.

The chain recombines TRBV7-2 with TRBJ1-2, with unresolved D. The CDR3 has 16 residues. Germline V lookup: CDR1 SGHTA, CDR2 FQGNSA. V lost 0 bases and J lost 3, with 14 bases in between. The CDR3 region is CASSLAPDRSHYGYTF. The DNA of the CDR3 is TGTGCCAGCAGCTTAGCGCCGGACCGGTCGCACTATGGCTACACCTTC.

The CDR3 region has the DNA TGTGCCAGTAGCCCCGACGGGACTAGCATCCCGTTCTTC. It encodes CASSPDGTSIPFF. The chain couples TRBV19 to TRBJ2-1; 9 nucleotides line up with TRBD2. J lost 15 bases, V lost 6 bases, and 12 bases had no gene match. The V gene's germline CDR1 is LNHDA and CDR2 SQIVND (reference sequence). The CDR3 covers 13 residues.

The chain employs TRBV5-1 and TRBJ2-7; 9 positions agree with TRBD2. Germline lookup yields CDR1 SGHRS and CDR2 YFSETQ. Trimming took 0 bases from V and 5 from J; bases not matched to a gene: 9. The CDR3 loop spans 16 amino acids. The CDR3 sequence: CASSLVTAGGPHEQYF. The DNA of the CDR3 is TGCGCCAGCAGCTTGGTTACTGCGGGGGGGCCCCACGAGCAGTACTTC.

V usage is TRBV5-8 and J usage is TRBJ2-5; TRBD1 matches 10 bases. CDR1 and CDR2 from the germline V gene are SGHTS and YDEGEE. V shed 3 bases and J 5 bases; nucleotides not matched to a gene: 4. The CDR3 runs 14 residues. The CDR3 DNA sequence: TGTGCCAGCAGCTGGGACAGGGGAGTCGAGACCCAGTACTTC. Translated: CASSWDRGVETQYF.

The chain links TRBV30 to TRBJ2-2; D is unresolved. CDR1 GTSNPN and CDR2 SVGIG come from the germline V gene (reference sequence). CDR3 length: 14 residues. The ends were cut back, 4 bases at V and 4 bases at J, with 13 bases in the middle. CDR3: CAWIVGSGTGELFF. As DNA, the CDR3 is TGTGCCTGGATCGTGGGTTCGGGCACCGGGGAGCTGTTTTTT.

The chain carries TRBV19 and TRBJ1-5; D remains ambiguous. The CDR3 runs to 16 residues. Germline CDR1 reads LNHDA; CDR2 reads SQIVND (reference sequence). Trimming stripped 3 bases from V and 0 bases from J, with 12 bases between. Here the CDR3 reads CASSIFGWDSNQPQHF. The CDR3 DNA sequence: TGTGCCAGTAGTATCTTTGGGTGGGATAGCAATCAGCCCCAGCATTTT.

The chain uses TRBV28 and TRBJ1-5; tentatively, D is TRBD1 (5 bases). Germline-derived CDR1 and CDR2 are MDHEN and SYDVKM. The V end lost 5 bases, the J end lost 9 bases, and 14 bases lay between the germline ends. The CDR3 is 13 amino acids. The CDR3 region is CASSPPRGGPQHF. The DNA for the CDR3 is TGTGCCAGCAGTCCACCCCGGGGCGGGCCCCAGCATTTT.

This clone was seen more than once but under ten times. The DNA of the CDR3 is TGTGCCAGCAGCTTACGACAGGGGACCGGGGAGCTGTTTTTT. This translates into CASSLRQGTGELFF. The chain carries TRBV7-3 and TRBJ2-2; the match to TRBD1 covers 8 bases. CDR3 length: 14 residues. Trimming removed 2 bases from V and 5 bases from J; junction bases left unmatched: 1. Germline V lookup: CDR1 SGHTA, CDR2 FQGTGA.

The chain uses TRBV29-1 and TRBJ2-6; tentative D call: TRBD1 (6 bases). The CDR3 is made up of 16 amino acids. The germline V gene has CDR1 SQVTM and CDR2 ANQGSEA. V lost 5 bases to trimming and J lost 4 bases, with 18 bases between them. The CDR3 sequence is CSVSRGIPSGANVLTF. For the CDR3, the DNA is TGCAGCGTTTCGAGGGGGATCCCTTCGGGGGCCAACGTCCTGACTTTC.

This rearrangement joins TRBV19 to TRBJ2-1, with 8 bases lining up with TRBD1. Looked up from germline, CDR1 is LNHDA and CDR2 is SQIVND (reference sequence). Trimming took 3 bases from V and 5 from J; bases not matched to a gene: 6. The CDR3 contains 15 residues. CDR3 in amino acids: CASSIEDRVHNEQFF. The CDR3 DNA reads as TGTGCCAGTAGTATCGAGGACAGGGTGCACAATGAGCAGTTCTTC.

This clone appeared a single time. CDR3 residues: CASSQDLPGRAFF. DNA of the CDR3: TGTGCCAGCAGCCAAGATCTGCCAGGGAGAGCTTTCTTT. The chain employs TRBV3-1 (or the pseudogene TRBV3-2) and TRBJ1-1, with a tentative D call TRBD1 (5 bases). The CDR3 sequence is 13 residues long. Between the trimmed V and J ends, which lost 0 bases and 10 bases, there was a span of 12 bases. Germline V gene data show CDR1 as LGHDT and CDR2 as YNNKEL (reference sequence).

This sequence joins TRBV5-4 and TRBJ2-2, with a tentative D call TRBD2 (6 bases). This CDR3 has 15 residues. The germline V and J ends were trimmed by 0 bases and 4 bases, with 10 bases remaining between them. The germline CDR1 and CDR2 sequences are SGHNT and YYREEE (reference sequence). This chain's CDR3 is CASSLAGGLTGELFF. CDR3 in DNA: TGTGCCAGCAGCTTGGCCGGGGGACTCACCGGGGAGCTGTTTTTT.

The chain joins TRBV4-2 to TRBJ2-2; no clear D gene. Trimming cost V 0 bases and J 8 bases, with 7 bases left between them. The length of the CDR3 is 13 residues. Per the germline V gene, CDR1 is LGHNA and CDR2 is YNFKEQ. CDR3 nucleotides: TGTGCCAGCAGCCAAGATTTCACGGGGGAGCTGTTTTTT. It is translated as CASSQDFTGELFF.

Notes on this clone: Different DNA sequences within this sample yield the same CDR3. The chain is built from TRBV20-1 and TRBJ1-2, with D possibly matching TRBD1 (5 bases). V gave up 3 bases and J gave up 4 bases, with 9 bases separating them. The CDR3 totals 12 residues. Germline CDR1 DFQATT, CDR2 SNEGSKA (reference sequence). For the CDR3, the DNA is TGCAGTGCTAGTGGAACAGGCTATGGCTACACCTTC. Protein: CSASGTGYGYTF.

The chain uses TRBV14 and TRBJ2-3; D might be TRBD1 or TRBD2, each matching 5 bases. The CDR3 has 17 residues. CDR1 SGHDN and CDR2 FVKESK come from the germline V gene. V lost 0 bases to trimming and J lost 2 bases, with 15 bases between them. DNA of the CDR3: TGTGCCAGCAGCCAAGATTTAGCCGGGGCCTCCACAGATACGCAGTATTTT. Its translation is CASSQDLAGASTDTQYF.

The table lists this clone with a few counts. The chain has TRBV5-1 and TRBJ2-5, with 9 bases that match TRBD1. This CDR3 region has 16 residues. CDR1 is SGHRS and CDR2 is YFSETQ in the germline V gene. The trim removed 6 bases at V and 4 bases at J, leaving 13 bases unmatched. The CDR3 coding sequence is TGCGCCAGCACTTTGGGACAGGGCGTTGGGGGAGAGACCCAGTACTTC. This translates into CASTLGQGVGGETQYF.